The present TCR beta chain was sequenced within a study of T cell clonality in common variable immunodeficiency. The study's findings and limits: CVID patient heterogeneity limited repertoire-clinical complication correlations. Reportedly, TCR beta sequences from common variable immunodeficiency showed fewer deletions and N-nucleotide insertions.

Germline V gene sequence: CDR1 SGHVS, CDR2 FQNEAQ. V trimming: 5 bases; J trimming: 1 base; junction bases outside the gene matches: 6. This CDR3 has 15 residues. Of CVID subjects, 15 were female and roughly 29 male, mean age 40. CVID subjects had received replacement immunoglobulin for at least one year. Method: immunoSEQ multiplex PCR; TCRdb's copy keeps in-frame clones and lacks some. The sample contains about 5,300 clones, none of them singletons. This clone is judged medium-sized (0.01 to 0.1%). The antigen is not known. With the read ending 3 residues before the CDR3 end, the germline J gene is used to fill in that end.

The receptor was derived from a human donor with common variable immunodeficiency. The chain couples TRBV7-8 to TRBJ1-1, with 8 positions matching TRBD1. The specimen was peripheral blood mononuclear cells. The sequenced part of the CDR3 DNA is TGTGCCAGCAGCCCGAACAGGGGGTCGAACACTGAA. Residues: CASSPNRGSNTE. The whole CDR3 is CASSPNRGSNTEAFF.